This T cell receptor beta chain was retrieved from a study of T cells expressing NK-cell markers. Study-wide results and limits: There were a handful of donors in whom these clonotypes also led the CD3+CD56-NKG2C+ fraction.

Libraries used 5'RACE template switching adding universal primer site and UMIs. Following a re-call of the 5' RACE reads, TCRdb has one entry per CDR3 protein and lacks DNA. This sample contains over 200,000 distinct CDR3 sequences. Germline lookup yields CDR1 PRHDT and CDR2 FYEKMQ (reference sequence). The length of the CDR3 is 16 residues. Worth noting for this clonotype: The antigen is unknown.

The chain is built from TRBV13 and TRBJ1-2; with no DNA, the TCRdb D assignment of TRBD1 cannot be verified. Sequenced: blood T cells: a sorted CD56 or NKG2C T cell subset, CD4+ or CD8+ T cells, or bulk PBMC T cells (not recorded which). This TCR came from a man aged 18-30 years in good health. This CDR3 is CASSPRTRDREYGYTF.